This T cell receptor beta chain was identified in a study of T cell changes during pregnancy in multiple sclerosis. V lost 3 bases to trimming and J lost 0 bases, with 11 bases between them. There are 15 residues in the CDR3. CDR1 is LNHDA, CDR2 SQIVND, per germline (reference sequence). Measured with immunoSEQ multiplex PCR; TCRdb has only the in-frame clones, and not every one. The data contain some 120,000 clones, 90% to 96% of them singletons. Material: peripheral blood, obtained after pregnancy. The sequence derives from a female donor with multiple sclerosis, enrolled in a pregnancy study. The chain links TRBV19 to TRBJ1-1; D not resolved. The CDR3 protein is CASSMRSALNTEAFF. The CDR3 DNA sequence: TGTGCCAGTAGTATGAGGTCAGCCTTGAACACTGAAGCTTTCTTT.